Described below is a single TCR beta chain sequence and its context. The source of the sample is a study of T cell changes during pregnancy in multiple sclerosis. The germline V gene has CDR1 MNHEY and CDR2 SVGAGI. V dropped 6 bases and J dropped 4; count of bases not matched to a gene: 6. CDR3 length: 15 residues. This table comes from immunoSEQ multiplex PCR, and its TCRdb copy is limited to in-frame clones, with some not included. Of 55,000 to 85,000 clones in the sample, approximately 91% were seen once. The source of this sequence is a female donor with multiple sclerosis, enrolled in a pregnancy study. This sample comprised CD4+ T cells from peripheral blood mononuclear cells, obtained after pregnancy. The chain uses TRBV6-5 and TRBJ1-6, with TRBD1 identical over 7 bases. The CDR3 nucleotides are TGTGCCAGCAGAAAGGGGGCTCTGTATAATTCACCCCTCCACTTT. Encoded protein: CASRKGALYNSPLHF.